Many counts were recorded for the clone carrying this T cell receptor (beta chain). The sample comes from a study of read filtering for tumor transcriptome and immune sequencing. About the research overall: IR-seq gave about 4.05 to 11 million TCR reads per sample; RNA-seq gave roughly 80 to 1,300.

Germline V gene lookup returns CDR1 DFQATT and CDR2 SNEGSKA (reference sequence). The CDR3 loop spans 15 amino acids. Trimming at V came to 8 bases and at J to 5 bases, leaving 15 bases not matched to a gene. Every patient had bone marrow sampled while the disease was active. This library used 300 to 450 ng RNA and molecular barcoded adaptors spanning alpha/delta and beta/gamma chains. TCRdb re-derived calls from the reads in MiXCR, one entry per CDR3 protein. The data show some 38,000 distinct CDR3 sequences, about an eighth seen once. The TCR sequence derives from a donor at least 40 years old with multiple myeloma. V and J are TRBV20-1 and TRBJ2-5; 9 positions match TRBD2. The sequenced sample consisted of a population of CD138-negative cells sorted from bone marrow. CDR3 sequence: CSPVSSGTSTETQYF. The CDR3 DNA reads as TGCAGTCCCGTCAGTTCCGGGACTAGCACTGAGACCCAGTACTTC.